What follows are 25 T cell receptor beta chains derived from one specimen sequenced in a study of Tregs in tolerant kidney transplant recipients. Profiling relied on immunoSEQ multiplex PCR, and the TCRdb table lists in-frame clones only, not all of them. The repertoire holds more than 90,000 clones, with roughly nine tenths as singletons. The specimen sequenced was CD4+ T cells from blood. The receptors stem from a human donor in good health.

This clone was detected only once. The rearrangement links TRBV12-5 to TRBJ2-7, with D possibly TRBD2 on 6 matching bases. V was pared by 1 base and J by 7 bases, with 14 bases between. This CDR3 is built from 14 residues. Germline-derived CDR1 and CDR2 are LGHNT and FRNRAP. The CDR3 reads CASGLGGDSGEQYF. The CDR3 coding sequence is TGTGCTAGTGGTTTGGGAGGGGACTCGGGGGAGCAGTACTTC.

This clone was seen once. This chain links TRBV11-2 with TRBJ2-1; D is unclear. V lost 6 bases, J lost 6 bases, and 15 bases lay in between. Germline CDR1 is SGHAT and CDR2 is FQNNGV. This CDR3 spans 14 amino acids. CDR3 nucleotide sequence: TGTGCCAGCAGATTCGAACCCAACCTCAATGAGCAGTTCTTC. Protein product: CASRFEPNLNEQFF.

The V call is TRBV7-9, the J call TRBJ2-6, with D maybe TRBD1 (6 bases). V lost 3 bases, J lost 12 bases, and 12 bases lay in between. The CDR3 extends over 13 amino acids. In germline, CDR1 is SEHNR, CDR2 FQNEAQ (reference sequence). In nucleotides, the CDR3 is TGTGCCAGCAGCTTGACAGGTCAAGGCGTCCTGACTTTC. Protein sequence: CASSLTGQGVLTF.

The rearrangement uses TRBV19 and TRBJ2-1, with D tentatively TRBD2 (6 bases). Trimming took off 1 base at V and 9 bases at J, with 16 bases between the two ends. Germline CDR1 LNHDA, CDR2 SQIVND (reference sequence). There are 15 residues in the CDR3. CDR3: CASSIGGAAMGEQFF. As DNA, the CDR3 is TGTGCCAGTAGTATAGGCGGGGCCGCTATGGGTGAGCAGTTCTTC.

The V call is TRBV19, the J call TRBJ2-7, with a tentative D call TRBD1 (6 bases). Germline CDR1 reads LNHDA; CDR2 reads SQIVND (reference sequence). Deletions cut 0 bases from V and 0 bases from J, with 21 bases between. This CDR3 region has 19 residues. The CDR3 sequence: CASSIDPRAGEFFSYEQYF. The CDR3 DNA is TGTGCCAGTAGTATAGATCCTAGGGCAGGGGAGTTCTTCTCCTACGAGCAGTACTTC.

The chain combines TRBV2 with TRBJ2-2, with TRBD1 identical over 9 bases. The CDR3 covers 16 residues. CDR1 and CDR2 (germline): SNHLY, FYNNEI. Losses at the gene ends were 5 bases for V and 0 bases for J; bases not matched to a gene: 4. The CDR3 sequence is CASSLTGGANTGELFF. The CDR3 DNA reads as TGTGCCAGCAGTTTAACAGGGGGCGCGAACACCGGGGAGCTGTTTTTT.

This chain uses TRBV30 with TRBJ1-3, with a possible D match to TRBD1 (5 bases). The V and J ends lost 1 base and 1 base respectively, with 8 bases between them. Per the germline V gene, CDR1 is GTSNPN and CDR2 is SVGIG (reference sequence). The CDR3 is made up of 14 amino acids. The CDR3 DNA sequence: TGTGCCTGGAGTGCAGGGCGGTCTGGAAACACCATATATTTT. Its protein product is CAWSAGRSGNTIYF.

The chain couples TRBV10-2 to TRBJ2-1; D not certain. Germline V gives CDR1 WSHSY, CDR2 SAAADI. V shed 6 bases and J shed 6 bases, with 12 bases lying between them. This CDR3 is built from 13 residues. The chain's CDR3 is CASSPKSLNEQFF. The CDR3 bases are TGCGCCAGCAGCCCCAAATCCCTCAATGAGCAGTTCTTC.

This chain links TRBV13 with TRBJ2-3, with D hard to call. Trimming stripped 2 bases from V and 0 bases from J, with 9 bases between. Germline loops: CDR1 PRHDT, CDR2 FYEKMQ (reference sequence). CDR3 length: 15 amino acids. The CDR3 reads CASSLRVYSTDTQYF. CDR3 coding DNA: TGTGCCAGCAGCTTAAGGGTTTATAGCACAGATACGCAGTATTTT.

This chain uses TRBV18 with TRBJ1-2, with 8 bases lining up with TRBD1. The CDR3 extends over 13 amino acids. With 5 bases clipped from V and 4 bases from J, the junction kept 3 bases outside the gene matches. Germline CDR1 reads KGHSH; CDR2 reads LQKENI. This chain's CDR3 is CASSSTGGYGYTF. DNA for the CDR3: TGTGCCAGCTCATCTACAGGGGGCTATGGCTACACCTTC.

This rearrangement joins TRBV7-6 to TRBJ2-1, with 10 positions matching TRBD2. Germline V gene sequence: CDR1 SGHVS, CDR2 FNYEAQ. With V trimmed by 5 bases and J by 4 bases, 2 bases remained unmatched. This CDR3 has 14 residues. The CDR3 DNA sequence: TGTGCCAGCAGCCAGGGACTAGCGTACAATGAGCAGTTCTTC. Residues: CASSQGLAYNEQFF.

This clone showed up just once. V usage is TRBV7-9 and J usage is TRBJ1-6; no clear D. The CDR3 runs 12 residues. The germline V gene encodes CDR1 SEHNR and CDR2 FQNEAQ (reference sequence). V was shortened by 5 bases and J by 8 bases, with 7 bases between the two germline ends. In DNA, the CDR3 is TGTGCCAGCAGCGCTGGTCATTCACCCCTCCACTTT. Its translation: CASSAGHSPLHF.

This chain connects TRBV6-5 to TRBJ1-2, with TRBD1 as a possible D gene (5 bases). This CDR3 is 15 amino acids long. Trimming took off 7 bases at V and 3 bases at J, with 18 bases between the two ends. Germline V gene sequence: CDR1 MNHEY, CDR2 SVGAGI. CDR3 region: CASTKRRGSDYGYTF. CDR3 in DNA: TGTGCCAGCACCAAACGCCGGGGGTCGGACTATGGCTACACCTTC.

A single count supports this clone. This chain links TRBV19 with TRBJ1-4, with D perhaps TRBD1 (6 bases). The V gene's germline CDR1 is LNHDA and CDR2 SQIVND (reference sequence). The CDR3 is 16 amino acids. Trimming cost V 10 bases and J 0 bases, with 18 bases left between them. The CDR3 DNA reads TGTGCCACCTCCAAGGGGGACACAACAACTAATGAAAAACTGTTTTTT. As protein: CATSKGDTTTNEKLFF.

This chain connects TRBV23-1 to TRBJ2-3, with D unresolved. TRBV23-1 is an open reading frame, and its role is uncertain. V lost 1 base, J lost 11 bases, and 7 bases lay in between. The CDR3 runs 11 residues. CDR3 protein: CASSQYVRQYF. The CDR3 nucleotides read TGCGCCAGCAGTCAATATGTAAGGCAGTATTTT.

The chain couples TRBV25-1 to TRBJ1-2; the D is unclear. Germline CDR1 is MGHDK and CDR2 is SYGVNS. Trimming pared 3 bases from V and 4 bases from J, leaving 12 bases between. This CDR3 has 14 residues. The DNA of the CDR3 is TGTGCCAGCAGTGACGTGTTTCCCCTCTATGGCTACACCTTC. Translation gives CASSDVFPLYGYTF.

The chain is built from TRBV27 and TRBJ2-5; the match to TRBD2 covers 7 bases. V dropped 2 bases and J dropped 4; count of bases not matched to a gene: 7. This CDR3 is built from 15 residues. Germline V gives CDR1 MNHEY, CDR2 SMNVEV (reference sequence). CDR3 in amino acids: CASSLGGLVRETQYF. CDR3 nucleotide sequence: TGTGCCAGCAGTTTAGGAGGACTAGTTCGAGAGACCCAGTACTTC.

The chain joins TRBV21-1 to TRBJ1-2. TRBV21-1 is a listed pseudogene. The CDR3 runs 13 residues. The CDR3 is CASSKATAYGYTF. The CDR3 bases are TGTGCCAGCAGCAAAGCTACGGCTTATGGCTACACCTTC.

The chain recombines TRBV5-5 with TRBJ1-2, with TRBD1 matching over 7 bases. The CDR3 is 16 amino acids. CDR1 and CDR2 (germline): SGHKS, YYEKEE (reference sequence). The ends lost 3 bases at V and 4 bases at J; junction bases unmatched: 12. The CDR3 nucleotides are TGTGCCAGCAGCTCGAAAGGGACAGACCTCTCCTATGGCTACACCTTC. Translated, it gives CASSSKGTDLSYGYTF.

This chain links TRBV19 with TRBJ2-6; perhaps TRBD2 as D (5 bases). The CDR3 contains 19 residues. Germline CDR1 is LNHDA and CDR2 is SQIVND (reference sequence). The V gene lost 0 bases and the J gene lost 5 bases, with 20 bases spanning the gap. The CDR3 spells CASSIDRRTELSRANVLTF. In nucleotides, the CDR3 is TGTGCCAGTAGTATAGATCGGAGGACGGAGCTTTCGCGGGCCAACGTCCTGACTTTC.

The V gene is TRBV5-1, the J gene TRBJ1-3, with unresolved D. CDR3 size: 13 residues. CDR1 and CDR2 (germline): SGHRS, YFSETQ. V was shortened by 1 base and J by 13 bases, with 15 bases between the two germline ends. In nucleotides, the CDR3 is TGCGCCAGCAGCTTGCCCCCCTCCAGACGGATATATTTT. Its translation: CASSLPPSRRIYF. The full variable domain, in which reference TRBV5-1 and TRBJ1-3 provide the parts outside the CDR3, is KAGVTQTPRYLIKTRGQQVTLSCSPISGHRSVSWYQQTPGQGLQFLFEYFSETQRNKGNFPGRFSGRQFSNSRSEMNVSTLELGDSALYLCASSLPPSRRIYFGEGSWLTVV.

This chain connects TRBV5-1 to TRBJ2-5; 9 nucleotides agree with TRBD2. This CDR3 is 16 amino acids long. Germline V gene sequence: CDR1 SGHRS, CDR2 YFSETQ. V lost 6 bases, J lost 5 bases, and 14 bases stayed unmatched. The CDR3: CASTGIAGGPRETQYF. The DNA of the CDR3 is TGCGCCAGCACGGGGATTGCGGGAGGGCCTAGGGAGACCCAGTACTTC.

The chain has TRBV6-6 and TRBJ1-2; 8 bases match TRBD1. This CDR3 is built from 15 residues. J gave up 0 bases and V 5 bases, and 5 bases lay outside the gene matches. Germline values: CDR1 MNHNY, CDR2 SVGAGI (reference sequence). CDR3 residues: CASSRDRGANYGYTF. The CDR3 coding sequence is TGTGCCAGCAGTCGCGACAGGGGTGCTAACTATGGCTACACCTTC.

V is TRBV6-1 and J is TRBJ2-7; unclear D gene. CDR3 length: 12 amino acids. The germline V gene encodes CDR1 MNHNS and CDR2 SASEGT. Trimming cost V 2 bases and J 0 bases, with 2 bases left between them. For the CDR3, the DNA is TGTGCCAGCAGTGAACACTCCTACGAGCAGTACTTC. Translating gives CASSEHSYEQYF.

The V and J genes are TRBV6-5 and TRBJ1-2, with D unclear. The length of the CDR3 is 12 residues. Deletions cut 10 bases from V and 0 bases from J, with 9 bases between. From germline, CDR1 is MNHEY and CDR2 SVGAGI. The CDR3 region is CATRWPNYGYTF. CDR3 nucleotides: TGTGCCACCCGATGGCCTAACTATGGCTACACCTTC.